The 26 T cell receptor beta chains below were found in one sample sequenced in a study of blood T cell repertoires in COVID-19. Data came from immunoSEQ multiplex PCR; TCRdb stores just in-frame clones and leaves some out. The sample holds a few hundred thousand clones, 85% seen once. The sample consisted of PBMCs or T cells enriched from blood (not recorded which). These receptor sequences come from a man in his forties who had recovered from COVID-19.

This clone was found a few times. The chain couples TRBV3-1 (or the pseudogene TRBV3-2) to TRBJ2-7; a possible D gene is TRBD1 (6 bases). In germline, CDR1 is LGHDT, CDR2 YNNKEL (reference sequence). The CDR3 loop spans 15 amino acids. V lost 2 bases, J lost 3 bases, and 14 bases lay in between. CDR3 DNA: TGTGCCAGCAGCCAACGATGGGACAAAGTCTACGAGCAGTACTTC. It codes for CASSQRWDKVYEQYF.

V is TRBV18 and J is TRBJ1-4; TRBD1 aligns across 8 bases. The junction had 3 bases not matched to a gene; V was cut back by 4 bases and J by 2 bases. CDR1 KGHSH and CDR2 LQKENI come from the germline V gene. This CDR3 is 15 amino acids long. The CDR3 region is CASSLRQGTNEKLFF. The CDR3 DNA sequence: TGTGCCAGCTCACTTCGACAGGGGACTAATGAAAAACTGTTTTTT.

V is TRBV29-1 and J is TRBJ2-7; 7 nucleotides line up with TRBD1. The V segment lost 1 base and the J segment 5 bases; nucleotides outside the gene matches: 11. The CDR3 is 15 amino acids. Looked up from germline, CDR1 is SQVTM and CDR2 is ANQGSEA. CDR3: CSVEAQATGVDEQYF. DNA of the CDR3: TGCAGCGTTGAAGCACAGGCAACAGGGGTCGACGAGCAGTACTTC.

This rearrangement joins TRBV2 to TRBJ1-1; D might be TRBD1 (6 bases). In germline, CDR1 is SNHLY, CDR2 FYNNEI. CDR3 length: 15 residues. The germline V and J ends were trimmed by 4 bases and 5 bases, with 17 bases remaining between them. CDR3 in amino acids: CASSVGAPGLTEAFF. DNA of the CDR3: TGTGCCAGCAGTGTGGGGGCCCCTGGACTTACTGAAGCTTTCTTT.

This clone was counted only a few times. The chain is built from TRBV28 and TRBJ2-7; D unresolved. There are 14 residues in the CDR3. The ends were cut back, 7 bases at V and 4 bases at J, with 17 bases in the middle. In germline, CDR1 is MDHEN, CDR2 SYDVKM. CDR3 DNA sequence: TGTGCCAGCACTCTAGGATCGCTCGGGTACGAGCAGTACTTC. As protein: CASTLGSLGYEQYF.

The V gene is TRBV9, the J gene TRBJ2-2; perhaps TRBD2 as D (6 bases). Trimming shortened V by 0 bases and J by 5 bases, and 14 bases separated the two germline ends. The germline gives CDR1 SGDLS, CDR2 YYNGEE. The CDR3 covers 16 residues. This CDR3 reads CASSVEGGTGTGELFF. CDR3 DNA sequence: TGTGCCAGCAGCGTAGAGGGCGGGACGGGTACCGGGGAGCTGTTTTTT.

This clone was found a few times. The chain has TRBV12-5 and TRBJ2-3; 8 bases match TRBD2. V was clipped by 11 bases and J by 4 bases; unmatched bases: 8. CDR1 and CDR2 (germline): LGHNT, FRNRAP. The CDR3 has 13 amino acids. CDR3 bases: TGTGCTGCGGCGGGGGGAAGGCCAGATACGCAGTATTTT. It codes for CAAAGGRPDTQYF.

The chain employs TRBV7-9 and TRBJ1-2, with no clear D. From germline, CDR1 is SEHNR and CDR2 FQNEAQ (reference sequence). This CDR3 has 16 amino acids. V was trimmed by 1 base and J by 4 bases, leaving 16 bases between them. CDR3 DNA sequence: TGTGCCAGCAGCTTAGGAGGCTCACCACTAGCCTATGGCTACACCTTC. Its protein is CASSLGGSPLAYGYTF.

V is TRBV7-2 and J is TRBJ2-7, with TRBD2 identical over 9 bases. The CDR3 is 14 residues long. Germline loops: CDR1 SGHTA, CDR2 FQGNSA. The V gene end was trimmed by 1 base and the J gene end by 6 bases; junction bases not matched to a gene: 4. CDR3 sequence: CASSLGSGSSEQYF. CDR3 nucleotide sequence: TGTGCCAGCAGCTTAGGTAGCGGGAGCTCCGAGCAGTACTTC.

CDR3: CATLAGVGETQYF. The CDR3 DNA follows: TGTGCCACTCTAGCGGGAGTTGGGGAGACCCAGTACTTC. This sequence joins TRBV10-3 and TRBJ2-5; 10 nucleotides match TRBD2. The CDR3 consists of 13 residues. The V gene end was trimmed by 10 bases and the J gene end by 5 bases; junction bases not matched to a gene: 7. Germline V gives CDR1 ENHRY, CDR2 SYGVKD.

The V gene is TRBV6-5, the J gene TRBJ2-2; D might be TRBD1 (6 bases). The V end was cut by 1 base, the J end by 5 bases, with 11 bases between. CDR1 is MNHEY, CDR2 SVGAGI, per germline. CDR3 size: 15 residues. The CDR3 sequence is CASSYFGTGTGELFF. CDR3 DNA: TGTGCCAGCAGTTACTTCGGAACAGGGACCGGGGAGCTGTTTTTT.

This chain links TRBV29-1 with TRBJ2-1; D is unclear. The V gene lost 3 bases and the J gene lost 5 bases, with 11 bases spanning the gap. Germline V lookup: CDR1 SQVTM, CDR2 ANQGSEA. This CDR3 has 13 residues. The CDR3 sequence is CSVDDAEHNEQFF. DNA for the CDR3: TGCAGCGTTGACGATGCGGAACACAATGAGCAGTTCTTC.

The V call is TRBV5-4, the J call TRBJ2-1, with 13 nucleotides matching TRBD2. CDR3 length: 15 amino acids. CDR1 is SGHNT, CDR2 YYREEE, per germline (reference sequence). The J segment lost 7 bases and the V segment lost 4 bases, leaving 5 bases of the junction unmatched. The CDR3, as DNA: TGTGCCAGCAGCCCGTGGACTAGCGGGGGAAATGAGCAGTTCTTC. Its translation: CASSPWTSGGNEQFF.

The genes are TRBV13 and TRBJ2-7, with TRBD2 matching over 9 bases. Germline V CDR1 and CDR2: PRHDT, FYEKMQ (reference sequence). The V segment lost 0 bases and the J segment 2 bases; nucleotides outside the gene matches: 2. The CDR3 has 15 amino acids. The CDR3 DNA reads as TGTGCCAGCAGCTTAGGGACTAGCGGCACCTACGAGCAGTACTTC. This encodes CASSLGTSGTYEQYF.

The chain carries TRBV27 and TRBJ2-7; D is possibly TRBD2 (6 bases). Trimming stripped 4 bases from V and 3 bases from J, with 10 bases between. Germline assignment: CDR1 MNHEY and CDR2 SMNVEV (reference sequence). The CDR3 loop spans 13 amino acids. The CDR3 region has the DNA TGTGCCAGCAGTTGGGACTCCAACTACGAGCAGTACTTC. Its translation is CASSWDSNYEQYF.

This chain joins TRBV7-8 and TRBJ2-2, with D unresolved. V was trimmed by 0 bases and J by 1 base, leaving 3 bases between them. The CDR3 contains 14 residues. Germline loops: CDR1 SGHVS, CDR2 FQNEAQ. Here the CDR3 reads CASSLARNTGELFF. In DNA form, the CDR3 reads TGTGCCAGCAGCTTAGCGAGGAACACCGGGGAGCTGTTTTTT.

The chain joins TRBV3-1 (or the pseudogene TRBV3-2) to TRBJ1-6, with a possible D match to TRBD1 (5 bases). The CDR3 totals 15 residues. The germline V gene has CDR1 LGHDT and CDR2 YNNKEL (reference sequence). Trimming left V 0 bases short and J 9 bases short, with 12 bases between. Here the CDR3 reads CASSQDRRGVSPLHF. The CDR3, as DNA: TGTGCCAGCAGCCAAGATCGACGGGGGGTTTCACCCCTCCACTTT.

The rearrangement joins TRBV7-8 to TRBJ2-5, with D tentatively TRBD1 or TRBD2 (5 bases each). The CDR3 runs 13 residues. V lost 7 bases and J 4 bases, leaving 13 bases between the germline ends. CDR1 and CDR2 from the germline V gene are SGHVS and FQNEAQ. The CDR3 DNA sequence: TGTGCCAGCAACCGAGGGGCTGGAGAGACCCAGTACTTC. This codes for CASNRGAGETQYF. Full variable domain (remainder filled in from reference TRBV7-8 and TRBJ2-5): GAGVSQSPRYKVAKRGQDVALRCDPISGHVSLFWYQQALGQGPEFLTYFQNEAQLDKSGLPSDRFFAERPEGSVSTLKIQRTQQEDSAVYLCASNRGAGETQYFGPGTRLLVL.

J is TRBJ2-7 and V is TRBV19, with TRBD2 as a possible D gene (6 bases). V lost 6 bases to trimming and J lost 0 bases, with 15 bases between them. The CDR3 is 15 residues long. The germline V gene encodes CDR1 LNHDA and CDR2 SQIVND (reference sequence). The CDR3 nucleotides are TGTGCCAGTAGACCCGACGGGACTGGCTCCTACGAGCAGTACTTC. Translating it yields CASRPDGTGSYEQYF.

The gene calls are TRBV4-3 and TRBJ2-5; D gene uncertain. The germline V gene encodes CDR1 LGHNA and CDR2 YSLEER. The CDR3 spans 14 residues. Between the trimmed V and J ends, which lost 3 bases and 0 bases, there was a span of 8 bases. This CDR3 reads CASSHLVYQETQYF. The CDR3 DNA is TGCGCCAGCAGCCACCTTGTCTACCAAGAGACCCAGTACTTC.

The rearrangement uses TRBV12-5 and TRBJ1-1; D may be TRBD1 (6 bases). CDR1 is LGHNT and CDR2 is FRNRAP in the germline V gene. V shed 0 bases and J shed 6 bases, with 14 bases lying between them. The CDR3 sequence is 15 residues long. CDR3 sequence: CASGLVIGGNAEAFF. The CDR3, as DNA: TGTGCTAGTGGTTTGGTAATAGGGGGAAACGCTGAAGCTTTCTTT. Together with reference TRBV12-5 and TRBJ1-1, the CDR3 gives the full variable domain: DARVTQTPRHKVTEMGQEVTMRCQPILGHNTVFWYRQTMMQGLELLAYFRNRAPLDDSGMPKDRFSAEMPDATLATLKIQPSEPRDSAVYFCASGLVIGGNAEAFFGQGTRLTVV.

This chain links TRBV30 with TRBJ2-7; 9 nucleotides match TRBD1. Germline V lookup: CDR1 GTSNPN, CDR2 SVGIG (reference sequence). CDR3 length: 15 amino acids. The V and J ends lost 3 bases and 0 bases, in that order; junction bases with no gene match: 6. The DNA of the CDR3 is TGTGCCTGGAGGGCCCCGGGACAGGGCTCCTACGAGCAGTACTTC. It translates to CAWRAPGQGSYEQYF. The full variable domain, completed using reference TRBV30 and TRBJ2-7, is SQTIHQWPATLVQPVGSPLSLECTVEGTSNPNLYWYRQAAGRGLQLLFYSVGIGQISSEVPQNLSASRPQDRQFILSSKKLLLSDSGFYLCAWRAPGQGSYEQYFGPGTRLTVT.

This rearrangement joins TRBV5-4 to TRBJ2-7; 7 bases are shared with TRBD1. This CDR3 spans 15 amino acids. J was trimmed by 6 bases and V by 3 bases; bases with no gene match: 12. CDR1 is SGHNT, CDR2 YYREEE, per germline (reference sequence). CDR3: CASSWGPTGVREQYF. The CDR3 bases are TGTGCCAGCAGCTGGGGTCCAACAGGGGTACGCGAGCAGTACTTC.

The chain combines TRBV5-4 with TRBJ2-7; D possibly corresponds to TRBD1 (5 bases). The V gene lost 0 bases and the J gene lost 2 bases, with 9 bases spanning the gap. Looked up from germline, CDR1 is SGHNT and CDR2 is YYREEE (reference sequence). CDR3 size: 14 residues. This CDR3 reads CASSLEDKTYEQYF. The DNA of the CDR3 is TGTGCCAGCAGCTTGGAGGACAAAACCTACGAGCAGTACTTC. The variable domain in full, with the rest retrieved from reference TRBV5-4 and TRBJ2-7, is ETGVTQSPTHLIKTRGQQVTLRCSSQSGHNTVSWYQQALGQGPQFIFQYYREEENGRGNFPPRFSGLQFPNYSSELNVNALELDDSALYLCASSLEDKTYEQYFGPGTRLTVT.

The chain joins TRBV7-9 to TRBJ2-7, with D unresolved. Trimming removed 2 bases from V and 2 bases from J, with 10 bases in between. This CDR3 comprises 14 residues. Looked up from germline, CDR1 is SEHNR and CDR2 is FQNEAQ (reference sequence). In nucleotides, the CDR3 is TGTGCCAGCAGCTTATTACTGAGCCCCTACGAGCAGTACTTC. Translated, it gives CASSLLLSPYEQYF.

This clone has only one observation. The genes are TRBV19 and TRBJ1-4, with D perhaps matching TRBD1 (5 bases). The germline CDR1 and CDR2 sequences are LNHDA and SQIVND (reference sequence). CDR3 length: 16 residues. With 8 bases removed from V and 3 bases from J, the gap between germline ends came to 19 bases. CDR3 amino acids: CASPLRQGGANEKLFF. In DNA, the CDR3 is TGTGCCAGTCCCTTAAGGCAGGGTGGAGCTAATGAAAAACTGTTTTTT.